The 31 T cell receptor beta chains below come from one sample, sequenced in a study of blood T cell repertoires in COVID-19. TCRdb's copy holds only in-frame clones and misses some; the assay was immunoSEQ multiplex PCR. Of approximately 150,000 clones detected, 80% to 90% appear once; the ten largest clones hold approximately 40%. The sequenced material came from peripheral blood. The receptor source for this set is a man between 45 and 60 years old who had recovered from COVID-19.

The chain has TRBV13 and TRBJ2-3; 8 nucleotides match TRBD2. With 1 base clipped from V and 2 bases from J, the junction kept 8 bases outside the gene matches. CDR1 and CDR2 (germline): PRHDT, FYEKMQ (reference sequence). The CDR3 sequence is 17 residues long. CDR3 amino acids: CASSLVLAVGITDTQYF. The CDR3 nucleotides are TGTGCCAGCAGCTTAGTACTAGCGGTAGGGATCACAGATACGCAGTATTTT.

This chain joins TRBV5-4 and TRBJ2-5; D is unresolved. This CDR3 has 13 residues. Germline loops: CDR1 SGHNT, CDR2 YYREEE (reference sequence). Trimming cost V 2 bases and J 2 bases, with 7 bases left between them. The CDR3 bases are TGTGCCAGCAGCTTAGGAGTTCAAGAGACCCAGTACTTC. Amino acid sequence: CASSLGVQETQYF.

The gene calls are TRBV7-9 and TRBJ1-4; D remains ambiguous. This CDR3 has 15 residues. V lost 3 bases and J 4 bases, leaving 12 bases between the germline ends. Germline V lookup: CDR1 SEHNR, CDR2 FQNEAQ (reference sequence). CDR3 residues: CASSLSGLSNEKLFF. In DNA, the CDR3 is TGTGCCAGCAGCTTGTCCGGTTTAAGTAATGAAAAACTGTTTTTT.

V is TRBV7-6 and J is TRBJ2-3, with 12 bases matching TRBD1. The CDR3 runs 18 residues. The germline V gene has CDR1 SGHVS and CDR2 FNYEAQ. Trimming at V came to 0 bases and at J to 4 bases, leaving 8 bases not matched to a gene. DNA of the CDR3: TGTGCCAGCAGCTTAGCCGGGACAGGGGGCACGAGAGCAGATACGCAGTATTTT. Its protein is CASSLAGTGGTRADTQYF.

The chain has TRBV30 and TRBJ2-7; D may be TRBD2 (7 bases). Trimming removed 0 bases at V and 5 bases at J, with 14 bases between. Germline assignment: CDR1 GTSNPN and CDR2 SVGIG (reference sequence). The CDR3 extends over 14 amino acids. The CDR3 nucleotides read TGTGCCTGGAGTGTAAGTTCGGGGGGCCACGAGCAGTACTTC. Protein product: CAWSVSSGGHEQYF.

The chain carries TRBV11-2 and TRBJ2-7, with TRBD2 matching 8 bases. Looked up from germline, CDR1 is SGHAT and CDR2 is FQNNGV. The CDR3 contains 16 residues. The V gene end was trimmed by 5 bases and the J gene end by 0 bases; junction bases not matched to a gene: 9. The CDR3 nucleotides are TGTGCCAGCAGCACCCGGGGGGGACTAGTCTCCTACGAGCAGTACTTC. Its protein is CASSTRGGLVSYEQYF.

The chain couples TRBV5-5 to TRBJ2-7; 8 bases fit TRBD2. CDR1 SGHKS and CDR2 YYEKEE come from the germline V gene (reference sequence). The CDR3 loop spans 17 amino acids. With 0 bases clipped from V and 2 bases from J, the junction kept 10 bases outside the gene matches. The CDR3 nucleotides read TGTGCCAGCAGCTTGGGACTAGCGCTCCAGGCAGCCTACGAGCAGTACTTC. Its translation is CASSLGLALQAAYEQYF.

This sequence joins TRBV18 and TRBJ2-5; D is possibly TRBD1 (5 bases). Trimming shortened V by 3 bases and J by 1 base, and 15 bases separated the two germline ends. There are 16 residues in the CDR3. Germline lookup yields CDR1 KGHSH and CDR2 LQKENI. The CDR3 is CASSPPKGAPQETQYF. The CDR3 bases are TGTGCCAGCTCACCCCCCAAAGGGGCCCCCCAAGAGACCCAGTACTTC.

The V call is TRBV4-3, the J call TRBJ2-1; TRBD2 agrees at 12 bases. Germline lookup yields CDR1 LGHNA and CDR2 YSLEER. V lost 0 bases and J lost 12; bases outside the gene matches: 3. This CDR3 spans 14 amino acids. The CDR3 reads CASSQDTSGGRQFF. CDR3 DNA: TGCGCCAGCAGCCAAGATACTAGCGGGGGGCGGCAGTTCTTC.

The chain employs TRBV15 and TRBJ1-3, with a tentative D call TRBD1 (6 bases). Germline V lookup: CDR1 LNHNV, CDR2 YYDKDF (reference sequence). Deletions cut 0 bases from V and 1 base from J, with 7 bases between. This CDR3 contains 15 residues. Here the CDR3 DNA reads TGTGCCACCAGCAGAGAACAGGGATCTGGAAACACCATATATTTT. Its translation is CATSREQGSGNTIYF.

V is TRBV7-9 and J is TRBJ1-1; 10 nucleotides align to TRBD1. The CDR3 has 18 residues. CDR1 and CDR2 from the germline V gene are SEHNR and FQNEAQ (reference sequence). With 2 bases clipped from V and 0 bases from J, the junction kept 9 bases outside the gene matches. The CDR3 nucleotides are TGTGCCAGCAGCTTACAATCTGGGACAGGGGACATGAACACTGAAGCTTTCTTT. As protein: CASSLQSGTGDMNTEAFF.

The table lists this clone with a few counts. The rearrangement joins TRBV19 to TRBJ2-2; no firm D call. Trimming took off 4 bases at V and 13 bases at J, with 19 bases between the two ends. The V gene's germline CDR1 is LNHDA and CDR2 SQIVND (reference sequence). This CDR3 has 14 amino acids. CDR3 in DNA: TGTGCCAGTAGTACCACTCACGAGAAGTCTAGGCTGTTTTTT. Amino acid sequence: CASSTTHEKSRLFF.

This clone occurred once. J is TRBJ1-3 and V is TRBV5-1; 9 nucleotides align to TRBD1. This CDR3 spans 18 amino acids. With V trimmed by 4 bases and J by 2 bases, 13 bases remained unmatched. Germline-derived CDR1 and CDR2 are SGHRS and YFSETQ. CDR3 DNA sequence: TGCGCCAGCAGCCCAGGGCGGTCGGGGACAGGGACTGGAAACACCATATATTTT. It translates to CASSPGRSGTGTGNTIYF.

The rearrangement uses TRBV5-4 and TRBJ2-3, with 13 bases fitting TRBD2. The junction had 6 bases not matched to a gene; V was cut back by 4 bases and J by 1 base. This CDR3 region has 17 residues. Germline-derived CDR1 and CDR2 are SGHNT and YYREEE (reference sequence). The CDR3 region is CASSQRLAGGRTDTQYF. The CDR3 DNA reads as TGTGCCAGCAGCCAAAGACTAGCGGGGGGTCGCACAGATACGCAGTATTTT.

The chain combines TRBV19 with TRBJ2-6, with D tentatively TRBD1 (5 bases). V shed 5 bases and J shed 3 bases, with 11 bases lying between them. Looked up from germline, CDR1 is LNHDA and CDR2 is SQIVND (reference sequence). The CDR3 length is 15 residues. CDR3 loop: CASSPQGGGANVLTF. In DNA, the CDR3 is TGTGCCAGTAGTCCTCAGGGCGGTGGGGCCAACGTCCTGACTTTC.

The chain uses TRBV5-1 and TRBJ2-3; 7 bases line up with TRBD2. CDR1 SGHRS and CDR2 YFSETQ come from the germline V gene. The CDR3 is made up of 16 amino acids. V lost 4 bases to trimming and J lost 3 bases; unmatched junction nucleotides: 11. CDR3 nucleotides: TGCGCCAGCAGCCTCCTCGGGGGGAGCGGAACAGATACGCAGTATTTT. Amino acids: CASSLLGGSGTDTQYF. The whole variable domain, remainder taken from reference TRBV5-1 and TRBJ2-3, is KAGVTQTPRYLIKTRGQQVTLSCSPISGHRSVSWYQQTPGQGLQFLFEYFSETQRNKGNFPGRFSGRQFSNSRSEMNVSTLELGDSALYLCASSLLGGSGTDTQYFGPGTRLTVL.

This chain links TRBV30 with TRBJ2-7; D may be TRBD2 (5 bases). This CDR3 contains 17 residues. With 1 base removed from V and 7 bases from J, the gap between germline ends came to 26 bases. Germline assignment: CDR1 GTSNPN and CDR2 SVGIG (reference sequence). CDR3 sequence reads: CAWSAHLEGPLLWEQYF. CDR3 nucleotide sequence: TGTGCCTGGAGTGCCCACCTTGAGGGCCCCCTCCTCTGGGAGCAGTACTTC.

The rearrangement links TRBV6-2 or TRBV6-3 to TRBJ2-3, with 11 bases that match TRBD2. Looked up from germline, CDR1 is MNHEY and CDR2 is SVGEGT. After removal of 5 bases from V and 2 bases from J, the junction contained 6 bases not matched to a gene. CDR3 length: 16 amino acids. The CDR3, as DNA: TGTGCCAGCAGTACCGGGACTAGCGGTCTCACAGATACGCAGTATTTT. Translated: CASSTGTSGLTDTQYF.

V and J are TRBV13 and TRBJ2-7, with 8 bases that match TRBD1. Germline assignment: CDR1 PRHDT and CDR2 FYEKMQ (reference sequence). With V trimmed by 5 bases and J by 0 bases, 9 bases remained unmatched. The CDR3 loop spans 16 amino acids. The CDR3 protein is CASSAFRTGLSYEQYF. The CDR3 DNA reads TGTGCCAGCAGCGCGTTCCGGACAGGGCTCTCCTACGAGCAGTACTTC.

The V call is TRBV7-2, the J call TRBJ1-3; D is unclear. The CDR3 consists of 16 residues. Trimming took off 2 bases at V and 0 bases at J, with 11 bases between the two ends. Germline CDR1 is SGHTA and CDR2 is FQGNSA. CDR3 DNA: TGTGCCAGCAGCTTAAGTTCGGGAAACTCTGGAAACACCATATATTTT. Translating it yields CASSLSSGNSGNTIYF.

This clone was detected once. The V call is TRBV7-2, the J call TRBJ2-6; 10 nucleotides agree with TRBD1. Germline V gene sequence: CDR1 SGHTA, CDR2 FQGNSA. V lost 5 bases, J lost 2 bases, and 12 bases stayed unmatched. The CDR3 runs to 19 residues. The DNA of the CDR3 is TGTGCCAGCAGCAGATACGCGGGACAGGGGTGGGCTGGGGCCAACGTCCTGACTTTC. As protein: CASSRYAGQGWAGANVLTF.

The rearrangement joins TRBV19 to TRBJ2-5; TRBD2 might be the D (6 bases). V was trimmed by 9 bases and J by 5 bases, leaving 13 bases between them. Looked up from germline, CDR1 is LNHDA and CDR2 is SQIVND (reference sequence). CDR3 length equals 12 residues. Written as DNA, the CDR3 is TGTGCCAGCGGGGAGGTCAGTGAGACCCAGTACTTC. Amino acids: CASGEVSETQYF.

This clone was seen a handful of times. The chain has TRBV9 and TRBJ1-2; TRBD1 matches 12 bases. This CDR3 has 17 amino acids. CDR1 and CDR2 from the germline V gene are SGDLS and YYNGEE. V trimming: 2 bases; J trimming: 6 bases; junction bases outside the gene matches: 11. The chain's CDR3 is CASSVTGTGGAIDGYTF. The CDR3 bases are TGTGCCAGCAGCGTCACCGGGACAGGGGGCGCGATCGATGGCTACACCTTC. The complete variable domain, with remaining parts taken from reference TRBV9 and TRBJ1-2, reads DSGVTQTPKHLITATGQRVTLRCSPRSGDLSVYWYQQSLDQGLQFLIQYYNGEERAKGNILERFSAQQFPDLHSELNLSSLELGDSALYFCASSVTGTGGAIDGYTFGSGTRLTVV.

The chain couples TRBV6-2 or TRBV6-3 to TRBJ2-7; D is uncertain. Germline-derived CDR1 and CDR2 are MNHEY and SVGEGT. The CDR3 totals 13 residues. V lost 3 bases and J 2 bases, leaving 8 bases between the germline ends. CDR3 DNA sequence: TGTGCCAGCAGTTATTTCAGGACCTACGAGCAGTACTTC. Translated, it gives CASSYFRTYEQYF.

The V gene is TRBV27, the J gene TRBJ2-3, with 8 bases fitting TRBD2. J was trimmed by 1 base and V by 6 bases; bases with no gene match: 9. Germline lookup yields CDR1 MNHEY and CDR2 SMNVEV (reference sequence). The CDR3 sequence is 16 residues long. The CDR3 DNA reads as TGTGCCAGCAGGAACAGGGTTAGCGGGGGCACAGATACGCAGTATTTT. Its translation is CASRNRVSGGTDTQYF.

This chain connects TRBV6-4 to TRBJ2-3; 7 positions match TRBD2. Germline V gene sequence: CDR1 MRHNA, CDR2 SNTAGT. V was clipped by 5 bases and J by 4 bases; unmatched bases: 6. This CDR3 contains 14 residues. The CDR3 here is CASSLNGGADTQYF. The CDR3 DNA sequence: TGTGCCAGCAGTCTCAATGGGGGGGCAGATACGCAGTATTTT.

The rearrangement uses TRBV2 and TRBJ1-2; the D is unclear. Germline V gene sequence: CDR1 SNHLY, CDR2 FYNNEI. Trimming shortened V by 0 bases and J by 7 bases, and 9 bases separated the two germline ends. The CDR3 loop spans 13 amino acids. The CDR3 sequence: CASSEALEVGYTF. The CDR3 nucleotides are TGTGCCAGCAGTGAAGCGCTTGAGGTTGGCTACACCTTC.

The chain has TRBV6-5 and TRBJ2-3; 8 bases align to TRBD1. The germline V gene encodes CDR1 MNHEY and CDR2 SVGAGI. This CDR3 contains 16 residues. V gave up 4 bases and J gave up 0 bases; unmatched junction bases: 6. The CDR3 is CASSWTGTSSTDTQYF. CDR3 coding DNA: TGTGCCAGCAGTTGGACAGGGACTTCTAGCACAGATACGCAGTATTTT.

V is TRBV4-1 and J is TRBJ2-5; the match to TRBD2 covers 12 bases. Germline assignment: CDR1 MGHRA and CDR2 YSYEKL. The V segment lost 2 bases and the J segment 4 bases; nucleotides outside the gene matches: 11. This CDR3 is 18 amino acids long. CDR3 region: CASSQFSSSGGAGETQYF. The DNA of the CDR3 is TGCGCCAGCAGCCAATTTTCGTCTAGCGGGGGGGCTGGAGAGACCCAGTACTTC.

This clone was recorded once. V gene TRBV20-1 combines with J gene TRBJ2-1; TRBD1 is a possible D gene (8 bases). The CDR3 extends over 15 amino acids. Germline V gives CDR1 DFQATT, CDR2 SNEGSKA (reference sequence). Trimming removed 3 bases at V and 4 bases at J, with 16 bases between. DNA of the CDR3: TGCAGTGCTAGTCGCACAGGGGGGGCTTACAATGAGCAGTTCTTC. Translating gives CSASRTGGAYNEQFF.

The chain links TRBV6-1 to TRBJ1-6; tentative D call: TRBD1 (5 bases). Germline CDR1 reads MNHNS; CDR2 reads SASEGT. Trimming left V 2 bases short and J 10 bases short, with 12 bases between. This CDR3 spans 14 amino acids. CDR3 in DNA: TGTGCCAGCAGTGAACTCGGGGGGAGATCACCCCTCCACTTT. Amino acid sequence: CASSELGGRSPLHF.